This note documents a single TCR beta chain sequence. The CDR3 has 16 amino acids. The germline gives CDR1 MGHDK, CDR2 SYGVNS. V was trimmed by 3 bases and J by 8 bases, leaving 17 bases between them. This specimen comes from a study of blood T cells in healthy people across ages. Together with a sample-barcoded 5' primer, a J-beta primer mix was included in a second PCR lasting about 7 to 11 cycles. TCRdb reprocessed the 5' RACE reads via MiXCR and lists one record per CDR3 protein. The table has over 600,000 distinct CDR3 sequences, approximately 53% seen once. The V gene is TRBV25-1, the J gene TRBJ2-6; a weak D match, TRBD1 (6 bases). This clonotype was sampled from a man aged 40-49 years in good health. The sequencing input was blood. The CDR3 reads CASSDRRGHATNVLTF. CDR3 DNA: TGTGCCAGCAGTGATCGAAGGGGACACGCGACCAACGTCCTGACTTTC.